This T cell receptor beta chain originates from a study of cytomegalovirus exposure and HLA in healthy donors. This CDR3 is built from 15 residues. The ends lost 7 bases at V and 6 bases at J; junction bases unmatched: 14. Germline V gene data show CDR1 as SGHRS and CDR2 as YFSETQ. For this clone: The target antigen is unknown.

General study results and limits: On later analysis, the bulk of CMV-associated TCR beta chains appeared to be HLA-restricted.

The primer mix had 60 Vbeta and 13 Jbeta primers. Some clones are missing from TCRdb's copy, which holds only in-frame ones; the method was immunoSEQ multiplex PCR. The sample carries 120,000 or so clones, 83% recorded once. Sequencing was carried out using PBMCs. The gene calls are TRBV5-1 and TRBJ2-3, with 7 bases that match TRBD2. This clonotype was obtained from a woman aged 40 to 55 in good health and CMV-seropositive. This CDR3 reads CASQAGRPPGDTQYF. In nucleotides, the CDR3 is TGCGCCAGCCAAGCGGGACGGCCTCCAGGGGATACGCAGTATTTT.